These 13 T cell receptor beta chains came from one sample sequenced in a study of T cell responses to AZD1222 COVID-19 vaccine. Method: immunoSEQ multiplex PCR; TCRdb's copy keeps in-frame clones and lacks some. Of 150,000 to 200,000 clones detected, approximately 90% appear once; the ten largest clones hold roughly 6%. Sequenced material: peripheral blood, taken on day 0 of AZD1222 vaccination. All receptors derive from an adult in good health.

A single count supports this clone. The J gene is TRBJ2-1, the V gene TRBV6-1; perhaps D is TRBD1 or TRBD2 (5 bases each). CDR1 and CDR2 (germline): MNHNS, SASEGT. Deletions cut 4 bases from V and 3 bases from J, with 19 bases between. CDR3 length equals 17 residues. The CDR3 DNA follows: TGTGCCAGCAGTGCGGGGACGCAACCAATCGGCTACAATGAGCAGTTCTTC. Translated, it gives CASSAGTQPIGYNEQFF.

This chain links TRBV30 with TRBJ2-4, with 7 bases matching TRBD1. Germline-derived CDR1 and CDR2 are GTSNPN and SVGIG (reference sequence). This CDR3 region has 13 residues. Germline trimming cut 0 bases from V and 5 bases from J; bases unmatched to any gene: 1. CDR3 loop: CAWSVGTENIQYF. CDR3 sequence (DNA): TGTGCCTGGAGTGTGGGGACAGAAAACATTCAGTACTTC. Supplemented by reference TRBV30 and TRBJ2-4, the full variable domain reads SQTIHQWPATLVQPVGSPLSLECTVEGTSNPNLYWYRQAAGRGLQLLFYSVGIGQISSEVPQNLSASRPQDRQFILSSKKLLLSDSGFYLCAWSVGTENIQYFGAGTRLSVL.

The V and J genes are TRBV10-1 and TRBJ2-3; tentatively, D is TRBD1 (6 bases). The germline V gene has CDR1 WNHNN and CDR2 SYGVQD (reference sequence). This CDR3 is built from 17 residues. Trimming stripped 3 bases from V and 4 bases from J, with 20 bases between. The chain's CDR3 is CASSESTGQMKADTQYF. In nucleotides, the CDR3 is TGCGCCAGCAGTGAATCGACAGGCCAAATGAAGGCAGATACGCAGTATTTT.

The V gene is TRBV27, the J gene TRBJ1-1, with D hard to call. V shed 7 bases and J shed 4 bases, with 19 bases lying between them. Germline loops: CDR1 MNHEY, CDR2 SMNVEV (reference sequence). The CDR3 consists of 15 residues. Here the CDR3 reads CASTRAGSETTEAFF. CDR3 DNA sequence: TGTGCCAGCACTCGGGCCGGTAGTGAAACCACTGAAGCTTTCTTT.

The rearrangement joins TRBV28 to TRBJ1-1, with D tentatively TRBD1 (5 bases). Trimming removed 3 bases at V and 5 bases at J, with 16 bases between. The CDR3 covers 15 residues. CDR1 and CDR2 from the germline V gene are MDHEN and SYDVKM. In DNA form, the CDR3 reads TGTGCCAGCAGTTTTAATCAGGGTTGGCGAACTGAAGCTTTCTTT. This sequence encodes CASSFNQGWRTEAFF. Drawing the rest from reference TRBV28 and TRBJ1-1, the complete variable domain is DVKVTQSSRYLVKRTGEKVFLECVQDMDHENMFWYRQDPGLGLRLIYFSYDVKMKEKGDIPEGYSVSREKKERFSLILESASTNQTSMYLCASSFNQGWRTEAFFGQGTRLTVV.

The J gene is TRBJ2-1, the V gene TRBV4-2; 9 positions match TRBD2. This CDR3 contains 17 residues. Germline assignment: CDR1 LGHNA and CDR2 YNFKEQ. J was trimmed by 9 bases and V by 3 bases; bases with no gene match: 15. The CDR3: CASSQGDNSGSVVEQFF. The DNA of the CDR3 is TGTGCCAGCAGCCAGGGAGATAATAGCGGGAGTGTTGTTGAGCAGTTCTTC.

In nucleotides, the CDR3 is TGTGCCAGCTCACCACCACTCCGGGGGAGGGGGGACCGCTACGAGCAGTACTTC. Residues: CASSPPLRGRGDRYEQYF. This chain joins TRBV18 and TRBJ2-7; D may be TRBD2 (7 bases). V was shortened by 0 bases and J by 3 bases, with 21 bases between the two germline ends. The CDR3 has 18 amino acids. Germline V gene data show CDR1 as KGHSH and CDR2 as LQKENI.

V gene TRBV6-6 combines with J gene TRBJ1-5, with 7 nucleotides matching TRBD1. J was trimmed by 2 bases and V by 5 bases; bases with no gene match: 9. CDR1 MNHNY and CDR2 SVGAGI come from the germline V gene (reference sequence). CDR3 length: 16 amino acids. This chain's CDR3 is CASSPPTGSGNQPQHF. The CDR3 nucleotides read TGTGCCAGCAGTCCACCGACAGGGAGTGGCAATCAGCCCCAGCATTTT.

This clone was seen just once. The rearrangement joins TRBV10-2 to TRBJ1-5; D gene unclear. V dropped 0 bases and J dropped 4 bases, with 7 bases sitting between them. There are 14 residues in the CDR3. Germline values: CDR1 WSHSY, CDR2 SAAADI. The CDR3 loop is CASSESVGNQPQHF. Written as DNA, the CDR3 is TGCGCCAGCAGTGAGTCGGTCGGGAATCAGCCCCAGCATTTT.

This clone was observed once. This CDR3 is CATSDGAQYEQYF. The CDR3 DNA sequence: TGTGCCACCAGCGACGGGGCCCAGTACGAGCAGTACTTC. The chain couples TRBV15 to TRBJ2-7; D may be TRBD1 or TRBD2 (5 bases each). V lost 5 bases, J lost 4 bases, and 12 bases lay in between. Germline-derived CDR1 and CDR2 are LNHNV and YYDKDF (reference sequence). The CDR3 sequence is 13 residues long.

V usage is TRBV28 and J usage is TRBJ1-6, with 7 bases that match TRBD1. The V and J ends lost 1 base and 0 bases, in that order; junction bases with no gene match: 3. This CDR3 is built from 17 residues. Germline V gene sequence: CDR1 MDHEN, CDR2 SYDVKM. The CDR3 coding sequence is TGTGCCAGCAGTTTATACCAGGGGGACTCCTATAATTCACCCCTCCACTTT. Its translation is CASSLYQGDSYNSPLHF.

The V gene is TRBV12-3 or TRBV12-4, the J gene TRBJ2-1; possible D gene TRBD2, 5 bases. The ends were cut back, 8 bases at V and 4 bases at J, with 12 bases in the middle. The CDR3 length is 13 residues. CDR3 bases: TGTGCCAGCCGAGGAGCGGATTACAATGAGCAGTTCTTC. Translation: CASRGADYNEQFF.

The chain is built from TRBV11-3 and TRBJ2-1, with 9 nucleotides matching TRBD2. CDR1 SGHNT and CDR2 YENEEA come from the germline V gene. J was trimmed by 6 bases and V by 5 bases; bases with no gene match: 8. The CDR3 is 15 residues long. CDR3 DNA: TGTGCCAGCAGCCCCGGGGGCGGGGGGGCCAATGAGCAGTTCTTC. Amino acid sequence: CASSPGGGGANEQFF.